This TCR beta chain was obtained from a study of T cells after yellow fever vaccination. CDR1 and CDR2 from the germline V gene are LGHDT and YNNKEL (reference sequence). The CDR3 sequence is 15 residues long. After removal of 4 bases from V and 6 bases from J, the junction contained 8 bases not matched to a gene. Study results and caveats: Overall, a small share of clonotypes was seen in both CD4 and CD8 compartments. At about 97% for CD4 and about 88% for CD8, most primary-vaccination clones showed up again after the booster. A weaker secondary response peaked on day 5, the primary on day 15.

In its sample, this clonotype was seen many times. Its specificity is unknown. A 5'RACE template-switching step, the method used to make TCR cDNA, added a universal primer site and UMIs. TCRdb itself ran the 5' RACE reads through MiXCR, one entry per CDR3 protein. This sample carries approximately 180,000 distinct CDR3 sequences, roughly 6.4% of them seen once, and the ten largest clones take 2.9%. Sample: CD4+ T cells sorted from PBMCs, taken on the day of the first yellow fever vaccination. The chain combines TRBV3-1 with TRBJ1-5; 8 bases match TRBD1. This sequence originates from a man aged 18 to 30 who received the YFV17D yellow fever vaccine. The CDR3 sequence: CASSPGQGHRQPQHF. The DNA of the CDR3 is TGTGCCAGCAGCCCAGGACAGGGTCATCGTCAGCCCCAGCATTTT.